One and the same sample provided the 11 T cell receptor beta chains below, sequenced in a study of cytomegalovirus exposure and HLA in healthy donors. Researchers ran the PCR with 60 Vbeta and 13 Jbeta primers. Some clones are missing from TCRdb's copy, which holds only in-frame ones; the method was immunoSEQ multiplex PCR. The sample lists 170,000 or so clones; about four fifths were seen once. The sequenced sample consisted of PBMCs. These TCRs come from a man younger than 35 in good health and CMV-seronegative.

This chain uses TRBV4-1 with TRBJ2-3, with TRBD1 as a possible D gene (6 bases). Trimming shortened V by 0 bases and J by 6 bases, and 19 bases separated the two germline ends. The CDR3 extends over 17 amino acids. Looked up from germline, CDR1 is MGHRA and CDR2 is YSYEKL. CDR3 sequence (DNA): TGCGCCAGCAGCCAAGATATTACGGGACAACAAGTGGATACGCAGTATTTT. Its translation is CASSQDITGQQVDTQYF.

CDR3 DNA sequence: TGTGCCAGCAGCTTAGAACTAGATGGAGAGACCCAGTACTTC. It codes for CASSLELDGETQYF. The V gene is TRBV11-3, the J gene TRBJ2-5; possibly TRBD2 for D (5 bases). The CDR3 runs to 14 residues. Trimming pared 0 bases from V and 4 bases from J, leaving 9 bases between. Germline values: CDR1 SGHNT, CDR2 YENEEA. The full variable domain, rest sourced from reference TRBV11-3 and TRBJ2-5, is EAGVVQSPRYKIIEKKQPVAFWCNPISGHNTLYWYLQNLGQGPELLIRYENEEAVDDSQLPKDRFSAERLKGVDSTLKIQPAELGDSAVYLCASSLELDGETQYFGPGTRLLVL.

A note on this clone: Germline and junction disagree at one end, which may indicate a read error. The chain couples TRBV28 to TRBJ2-3; 7 bases fit TRBD2. Germline loops: CDR1 MDHEN, CDR2 SYDVKM. The CDR3 totals 16 residues. CDR3 DNA sequence: TGTGCCAGCAGCACCACCTCTAGCGGAGACACAGGTACGCAGTATTTT. Translated: CASSTTSSGDTGTQYF.

The chain has TRBV2 and TRBJ2-7; 9 bases line up with TRBD2. After removal of 8 bases from V and 0 bases from J, the junction contained 2 bases not matched to a gene. The CDR3 has 13 amino acids. Germline assignment: CDR1 SNHLY and CDR2 FYNNEI. CDR3 coding DNA: TGTGCCAGCGTGACTAGCGGCTCCTACGAGCAGTACTTC. Residues: CASVTSGSYEQYF.

The chain combines TRBV19 with TRBJ2-2, with D perhaps matching TRBD2 (6 bases). Looked up from germline, CDR1 is LNHDA and CDR2 is SQIVND (reference sequence). The CDR3 consists of 17 residues. V lost 4 bases and J 5 bases, leaving 20 bases between the germline ends. The chain's CDR3 is CASSRRARKVETGELFF. In DNA form, the CDR3 reads TGTGCCAGTAGTAGGAGGGCTAGAAAAGTAGAAACCGGGGAGCTGTTTTTT.

The chain recombines TRBV29-1 with TRBJ1-1; D is unclear. Germline lookup yields CDR1 SQVTM and CDR2 ANQGSEA. Trimming cost V 4 bases and J 0 bases, with 9 bases left between them. This CDR3 is built from 13 residues. This CDR3 reads CSVVTGVNTEAFF. The CDR3 nucleotides read TGCAGCGTTGTTACCGGTGTGAACACTGAAGCTTTCTTT.

The chain couples TRBV19 to TRBJ2-7; D is perhaps TRBD1 (6 bases). The CDR3 runs 13 residues. The germline V and J ends were trimmed by 3 bases and 2 bases, with 8 bases remaining between them. The germline V gene has CDR1 LNHDA and CDR2 SQIVND (reference sequence). CDR3 in amino acids: CASSMAGAYEQYF. The CDR3 nucleotides are TGTGCCAGTAGTATGGCAGGGGCCTACGAGCAGTACTTC. Full variable domain (rest looked up from reference TRBV19 and TRBJ2-7): DGGITQSPKYLFRKEGQNVTLSCEQNLNHDAMYWYRQDPGQGLRLIYYSQIVNDFQKGDIAEGYSVSREKKESFPLTVTSAQKNPTAFYLCASSMAGAYEQYFGPGTRLTVT.

The V call is TRBV7-9, the J call TRBJ1-4; 8 nucleotides align to TRBD1. The CDR3 consists of 15 residues. V was pared by 5 bases and J by 8 bases, with 10 bases of the junction left unmatched. From germline, CDR1 is SEHNR and CDR2 FQNEAQ (reference sequence). The CDR3 loop reads CASSIRTGRREKLFF. The CDR3 nucleotides are TGTGCCAGCAGCATCCGGACAGGGAGGAGGGAAAAACTGTTTTTT.

This clone was observed a few times. The chain uses TRBV6-6 and TRBJ2-7; unclear D gene. The CDR3 contains 11 residues. Deletions cut 4 bases from V and 6 bases from J, with 7 bases between. Germline CDR1 and CDR2: MNHNY and SVGAGI (reference sequence). The CDR3 loop reads CASSSTREQYF. The CDR3 coding sequence is TGTGCCAGCAGTTCGACTCGCGAGCAGTACTTC.

The chain joins TRBV6-5 to TRBJ2-4; the D gene is possibly TRBD1 (5 bases). Germline CDR1 MNHEY, CDR2 SVGAGI. Deletions cut 2 bases from V and 5 bases from J, with 7 bases between. This CDR3 has 13 amino acids. The CDR3 sequence is CASSYDSENIQYF. Here the CDR3 DNA reads TGTGCCAGCAGTTACGACAGCGAAAACATTCAGTACTTC.

This rearrangement joins TRBV6-5 to TRBJ2-5; the D gene is possibly TRBD2 (6 bases). Germline V gene sequence: CDR1 MNHEY, CDR2 SVGAGI. The CDR3 totals 13 residues. Trimming shortened V by 7 bases and J by 6 bases, and 15 bases separated the two germline ends. The CDR3 nucleotides read TGTGCCAGCACCGGTGGGGGGTCCAAGACCCAGTACTTC. Protein: CASTGGGSKTQYF.